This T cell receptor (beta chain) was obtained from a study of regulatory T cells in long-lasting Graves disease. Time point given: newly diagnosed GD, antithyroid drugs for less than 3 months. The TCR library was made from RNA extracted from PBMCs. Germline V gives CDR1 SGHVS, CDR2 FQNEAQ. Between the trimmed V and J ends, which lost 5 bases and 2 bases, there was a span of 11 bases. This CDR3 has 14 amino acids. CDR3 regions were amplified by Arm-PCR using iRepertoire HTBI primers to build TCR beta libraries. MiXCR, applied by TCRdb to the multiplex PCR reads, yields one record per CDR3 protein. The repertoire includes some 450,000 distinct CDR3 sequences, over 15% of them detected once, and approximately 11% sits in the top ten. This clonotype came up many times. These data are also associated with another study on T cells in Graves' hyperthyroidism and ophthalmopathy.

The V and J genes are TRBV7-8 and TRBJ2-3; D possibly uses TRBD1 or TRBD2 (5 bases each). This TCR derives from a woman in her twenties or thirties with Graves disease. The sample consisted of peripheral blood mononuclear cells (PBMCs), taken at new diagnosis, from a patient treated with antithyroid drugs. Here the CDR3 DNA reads TGTGCCAGCAGCCCCCGGGACCCCACAGATACGCAGTATTTT. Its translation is CASSPRDPTDTQYF.